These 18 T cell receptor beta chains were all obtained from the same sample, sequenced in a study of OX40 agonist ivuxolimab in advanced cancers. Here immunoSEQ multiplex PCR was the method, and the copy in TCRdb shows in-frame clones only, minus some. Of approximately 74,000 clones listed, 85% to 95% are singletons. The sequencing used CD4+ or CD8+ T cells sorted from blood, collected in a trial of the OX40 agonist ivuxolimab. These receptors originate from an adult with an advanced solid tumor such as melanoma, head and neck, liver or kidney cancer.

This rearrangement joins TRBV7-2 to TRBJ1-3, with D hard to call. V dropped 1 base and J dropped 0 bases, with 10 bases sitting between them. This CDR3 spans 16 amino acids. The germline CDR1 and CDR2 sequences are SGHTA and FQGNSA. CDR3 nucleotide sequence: TGTGCCAGCAGCTTAGGTCCAGGCCTCTCTGGAAACACCATATATTTT. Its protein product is CASSLGPGLSGNTIYF.

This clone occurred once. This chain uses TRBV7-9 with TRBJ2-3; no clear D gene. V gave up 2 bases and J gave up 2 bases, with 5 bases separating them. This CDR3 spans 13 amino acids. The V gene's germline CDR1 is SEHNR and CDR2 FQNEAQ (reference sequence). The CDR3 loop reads CASSLLLTDTQYF. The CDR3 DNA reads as TGTGCCAGCAGCTTACTTCTCACAGATACGCAGTATTTT.

The CDR3 loop is CASSAGAGKDTEAFF. The CDR3 DNA follows: TGTGCCAGCAGCGCCGGGGCAGGGAAGGACACTGAAGCTTTCTTT. The chain links TRBV9 to TRBJ1-1, with D perhaps matching TRBD1 (5 bases). The V end lost 3 bases, the J end lost 3 bases, and 15 bases lay between the germline ends. The CDR3 is 15 residues long. CDR1 and CDR2 (germline): SGDLS, YYNGEE.

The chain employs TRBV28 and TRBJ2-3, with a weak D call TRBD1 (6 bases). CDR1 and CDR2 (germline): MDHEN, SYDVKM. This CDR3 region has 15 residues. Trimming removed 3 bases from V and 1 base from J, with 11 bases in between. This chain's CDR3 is CASSLLQGGTDTQYF. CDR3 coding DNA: TGTGCCAGCAGTTTGTTACAGGGCGGCACAGATACGCAGTATTTT.

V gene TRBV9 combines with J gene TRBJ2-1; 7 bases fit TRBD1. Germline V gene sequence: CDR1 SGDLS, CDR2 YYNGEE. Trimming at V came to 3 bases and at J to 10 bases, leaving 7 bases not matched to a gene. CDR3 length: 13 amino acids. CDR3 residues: CASSEGTVDEQFF. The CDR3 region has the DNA TGTGCCAGCAGCGAGGGGACAGTAGACGAGCAGTTCTTC.

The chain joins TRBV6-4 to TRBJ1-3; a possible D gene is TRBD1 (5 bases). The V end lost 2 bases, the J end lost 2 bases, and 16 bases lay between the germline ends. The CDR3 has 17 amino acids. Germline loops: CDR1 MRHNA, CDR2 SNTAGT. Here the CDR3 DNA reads TGTGCCAGCAGTGACGGCCCCTCGGGGGGGGCTGGAAACACCATATATTTT. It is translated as CASSDGPSGGAGNTIYF.

The CDR3: CASSQAGGLQYNEQFF. The DNA for the CDR3 is TGTGCCAGCAGCCAAGCTGGGGGACTACAATACAATGAGCAGTTCTTC. The chain carries TRBV14 and TRBJ2-1, with 7 bases aligning to TRBD2. The germline V gene has CDR1 SGHDN and CDR2 FVKESK. The CDR3 is 16 residues long. V dropped 1 base and J dropped 4; count of bases not matched to a gene: 7.

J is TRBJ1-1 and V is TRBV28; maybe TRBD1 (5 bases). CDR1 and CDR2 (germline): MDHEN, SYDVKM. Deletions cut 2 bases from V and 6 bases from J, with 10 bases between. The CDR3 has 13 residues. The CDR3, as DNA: TGTGCCAGCAGTTTAAAGGGGTGGTCTGAAGCTTTCTTT. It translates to CASSLKGWSEAFF. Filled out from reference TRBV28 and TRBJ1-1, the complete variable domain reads DVKVTQSSRYLVKRTGEKVFLECVQDMDHENMFWYRQDPGLGLRLIYFSYDVKMKEKGDIPEGYSVSREKKERFSLILESASTNQTSMYLCASSLKGWSEAFFGQGTRLTVV.

CDR3: CASSQDNRLAGEDEQFF. CDR3 in DNA: TGCGCCAGCAGCCAAGATAACCGACTAGCGGGAGAGGATGAGCAGTTCTTC. J is TRBJ2-1 and V is TRBV4-3, with TRBD2 identical over 12 bases. The junction had 8 bases not matched to a gene; V was cut back by 0 bases and J by 8 bases. This CDR3 has 17 residues. Germline loops: CDR1 LGHNA, CDR2 YSLEER.

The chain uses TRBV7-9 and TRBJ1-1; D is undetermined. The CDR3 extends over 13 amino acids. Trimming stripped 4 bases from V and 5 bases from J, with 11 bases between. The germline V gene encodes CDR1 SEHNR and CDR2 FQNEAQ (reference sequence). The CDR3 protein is CASSSQGRTEAFF. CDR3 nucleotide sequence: TGTGCCAGCAGCTCCCAAGGGCGGACTGAAGCTTTCTTT.

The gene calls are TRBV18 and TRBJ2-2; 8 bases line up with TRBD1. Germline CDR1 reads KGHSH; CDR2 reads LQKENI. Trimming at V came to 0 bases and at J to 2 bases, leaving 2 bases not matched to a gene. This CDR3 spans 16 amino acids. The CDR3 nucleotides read TGTGCCAGCTCACCACCCGGGACAGGAAACACCGGGGAGCTGTTTTTT. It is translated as CASSPPGTGNTGELFF.

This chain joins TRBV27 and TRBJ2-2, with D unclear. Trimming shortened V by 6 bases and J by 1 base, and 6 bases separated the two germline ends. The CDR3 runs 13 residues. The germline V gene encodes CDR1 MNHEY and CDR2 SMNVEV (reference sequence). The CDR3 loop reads CASRNRNTGELFF. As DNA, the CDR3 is TGTGCCAGCAGAAACAGGAACACCGGGGAGCTGTTTTTT.

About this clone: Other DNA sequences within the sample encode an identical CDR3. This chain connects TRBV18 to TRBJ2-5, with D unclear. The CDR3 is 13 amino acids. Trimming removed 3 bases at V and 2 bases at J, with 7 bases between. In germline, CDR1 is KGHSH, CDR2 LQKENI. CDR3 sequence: CASSPDIQETQYF. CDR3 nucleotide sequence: TGTGCCAGCTCACCTGACATTCAAGAGACCCAGTACTTC.

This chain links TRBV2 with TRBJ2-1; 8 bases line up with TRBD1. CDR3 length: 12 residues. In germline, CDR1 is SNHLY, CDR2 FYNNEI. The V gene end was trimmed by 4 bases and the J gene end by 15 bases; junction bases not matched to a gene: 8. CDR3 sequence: CASSGQGPAVFF. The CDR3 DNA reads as TGTGCCAGCAGTGGACAGGGGCCCGCGGTGTTCTTC.

The CDR3 DNA sequence: TGTGCCAGCAGCTCTCCAACTTCCCTCGGCGGGAGCACAGATACGCAGTATTTT. Translating it yields CASSSPTSLGGSTDTQYF. The genes are TRBV11-3 and TRBJ2-3, with D perhaps TRBD2 (5 bases). The CDR3 length is 18 residues. With 4 bases removed from V and 0 bases from J, the gap between germline ends came to 20 bases. In germline, CDR1 is SGHNT, CDR2 YENEEA.

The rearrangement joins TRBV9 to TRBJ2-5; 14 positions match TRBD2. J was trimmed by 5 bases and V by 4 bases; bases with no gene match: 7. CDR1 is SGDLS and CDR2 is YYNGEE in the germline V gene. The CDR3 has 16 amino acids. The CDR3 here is CASSRGLAGAGETQYF. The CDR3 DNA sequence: TGTGCCAGCAGCAGGGGACTAGCGGGGGCGGGGGAGACCCAGTACTTC.

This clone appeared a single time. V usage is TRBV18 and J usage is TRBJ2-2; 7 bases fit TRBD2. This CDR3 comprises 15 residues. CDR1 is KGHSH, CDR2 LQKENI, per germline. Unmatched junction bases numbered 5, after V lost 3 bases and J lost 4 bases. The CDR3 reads CASSPPWGGTGELFF. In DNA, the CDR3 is TGTGCCAGCTCACCTCCCTGGGGGGGCACCGGGGAGCTGTTTTTT.

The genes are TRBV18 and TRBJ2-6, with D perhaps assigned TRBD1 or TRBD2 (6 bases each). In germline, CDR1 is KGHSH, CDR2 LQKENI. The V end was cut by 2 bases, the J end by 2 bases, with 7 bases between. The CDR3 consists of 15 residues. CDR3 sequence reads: CASSPGGPGANVLTF. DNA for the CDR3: TGTGCCAGCTCACCAGGGGGGCCTGGGGCCAACGTCCTGACTTTC.